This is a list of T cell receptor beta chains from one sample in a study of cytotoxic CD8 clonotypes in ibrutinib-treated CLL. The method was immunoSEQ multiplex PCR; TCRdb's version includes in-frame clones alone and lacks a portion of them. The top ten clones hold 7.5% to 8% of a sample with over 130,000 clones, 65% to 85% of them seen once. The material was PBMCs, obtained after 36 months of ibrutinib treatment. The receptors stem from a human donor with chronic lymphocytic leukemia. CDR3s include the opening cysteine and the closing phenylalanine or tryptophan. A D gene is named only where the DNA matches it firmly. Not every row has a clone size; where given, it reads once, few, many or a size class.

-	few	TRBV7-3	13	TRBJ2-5	TGTGCCAGCAGCCGTGGCCGGGAAGAGACCCAGTACTTC	CASSRGREETQYF
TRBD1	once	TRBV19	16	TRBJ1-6	TGTGCCAGTAGTATCGGGACAGGGGTGAGGTATTCACCCCTCCACTTT	CASSIGTGVRYSPLHF
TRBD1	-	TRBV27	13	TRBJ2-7	TGTGCCAGCAGTTGGGACAGCTCCTACGAGCAGTACTTC	CASSWDSSYEQYF
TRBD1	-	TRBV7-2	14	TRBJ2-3	TGTGCCTCGGGCCGGGACAGTCTTCCAGATACGCAGTATTTT	CASGRDSLPDTQYF
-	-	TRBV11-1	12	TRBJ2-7	TGTGCCAGCAGCCCGGACAGCCTCGAGCAGTACTTC	CASSPDSLEQYF
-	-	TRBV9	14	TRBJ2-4	TGTGCCAGCAGCCCTCGACTAGATTTTGACATTCAGTACTTC	CASSPRLDFDIQYF
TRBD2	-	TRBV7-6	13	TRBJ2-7	TGTGCCAGCAGCATCGGGAGGGGCTACGAGCAGTACTTC	CASSIGRGYEQYF
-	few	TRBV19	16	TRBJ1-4	TGTGCCAGTGGAAGGGGAACGACAGGTGGGAATGAAAAACTGTTTTTT	CASGRGTTGGNEKLFF
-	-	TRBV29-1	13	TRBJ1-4	TGCAGTGCTTGGGGTTCCACTAATGAAAAACTGTTTTTT	CSAWGSTNEKLFF
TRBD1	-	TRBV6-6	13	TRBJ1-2	TGTGCCAGCAGCGACAGGGAGGGCTATGGCTACACCTTC	CASSDREGYGYTF
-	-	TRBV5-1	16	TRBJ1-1	TGCGCCAGCAGCTTGGGTGGGGGCTTTTGGGTCACTGAAGCTTTCTTT	CASSLGGGFWVTEAFF
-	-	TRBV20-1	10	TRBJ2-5	TGCAGTGCTAGAAGGGTGGACCAGTACTTC	CSARRVDQYF
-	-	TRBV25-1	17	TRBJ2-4	TGTGCCAGCAGTGAATCGGTAGGAGTGATAGCCAAAAACATTCAGTACTTC	CASSESVGVIAKNIQYF
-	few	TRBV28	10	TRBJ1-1	TGTGCCAGCAAGGACACTGAAGCTTTCTTT	CASKDTEAFF
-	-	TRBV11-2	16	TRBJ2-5	TGTGCCAGCAGCTCCCGTAGGATGTGGCTCGGAGAGACCCAGTACTTC	CASSSRRMWLGETQYF
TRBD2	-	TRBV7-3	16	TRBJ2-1	TGTGCCAGCAGCTTAGGTTGGGAGGGTCGGAACAATGAGCAGTTCTTC	CASSLGWEGRNNEQFF
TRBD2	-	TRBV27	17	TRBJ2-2	TGTGCCAGCAGTCCACTAGCGGGGGGGCCGAACACCGGGGAGCTGTTTTTT	CASSPLAGGPNTGELFF
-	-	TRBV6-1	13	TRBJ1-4	TGTGCCAGCAGGGCCAGGGGAAATGAAAAACTGTTTTTT	CASRARGNEKLFF
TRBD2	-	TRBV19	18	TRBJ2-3	TGTGCCAGTAGTATGGCCCGTTCTAGCGGGAGGGCCTCAGATACGCAGTATTTT	CASSMARSSGRASDTQYF
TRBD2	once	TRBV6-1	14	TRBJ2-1	TGTGCCAGCAGCAGGGAGGGGACCTACAATGAGCAGTTCTTC	CASSREGTYNEQFF
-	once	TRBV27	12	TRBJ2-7	TGTGCCAGCAGCCCTAGAGGGAACGAGCAGTACTTC	CASSPRGNEQYF
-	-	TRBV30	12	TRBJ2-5	TGTGCCTGGAGTTTCGGGGAAGAGACCCAGTACTTC	CAWSFGEETQYF
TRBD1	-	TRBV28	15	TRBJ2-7	TGTGCCAGCAGTTTAGGACAGGGATTTACCTACGAGCAGTACTTC	CASSLGQGFTYEQYF
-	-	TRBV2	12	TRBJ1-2	TGTGCCAGCAAGAGGGATAACTATGGCTACACCTTC	CASKRDNYGYTF
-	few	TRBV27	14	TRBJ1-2	TGTGCCAGCAGACTGCAGGGAGGGCCCTATGGCTACACCTTC	CASRLQGGPYGYTF
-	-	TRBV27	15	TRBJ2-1	TGTGCCAGCAGGGTTGTGGCGTACTCCTACAATGAGCAGTTCTTC	CASRVVAYSYNEQFF
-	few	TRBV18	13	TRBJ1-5	TGTGCCAGCTCACCGGGGGCGGATCAGCCCCAGCATTTT	CASSPGADQPQHF
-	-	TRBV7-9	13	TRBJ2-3	TGTGCCAGCAGCTTAGTTTTGGCCCGCACGCAGTATTTT	CASSLVLARTQYF
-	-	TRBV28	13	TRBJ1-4	TGTGCCAGCAGTTTTGGGAGAGGGGAAAAACTGTTTTTT	CASSFGRGEKLFF
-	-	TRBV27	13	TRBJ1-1	TGTGCCAGCAGTGTGACCATGAACACTGAAGCTTTCTTT	CASSVTMNTEAFF
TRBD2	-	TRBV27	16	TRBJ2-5	TGTGCCAGCAGTGGACTAGCGGGGGACGGTGGGGAGACCCAGTACTTC	CASSGLAGDGGETQYF
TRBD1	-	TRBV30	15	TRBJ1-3	TGTGCCTGGAGGGGGGACAGGTCGCTTGGAAACACCATATATTTT	CAWRGDRSLGNTIYF
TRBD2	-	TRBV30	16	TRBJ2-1	TGTGCCTGGAGAACTTTAGCGGGAGCGGGGTACAATGAGCAGTTCTTC	CAWRTLAGAGYNEQFF
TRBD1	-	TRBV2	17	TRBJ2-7	TGTGCCAGCAGCGCTCCGGAATTCGGGACAGGGTTTAACGAGCAGTACTTC	CASSAPEFGTGFNEQYF
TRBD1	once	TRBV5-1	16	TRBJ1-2	TGCGCCAGCAGCTTGGGCGAGGGACAGGGGGTCTATGGCTACACCTTC	CASSLGEGQGVYGYTF
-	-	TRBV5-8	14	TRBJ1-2	TGTGCCAGCAGCTTGCAGGAGTTAAACTATGGCTACACCTTC	CASSLQELNYGYTF
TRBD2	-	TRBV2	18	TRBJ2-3	TGTGCCAGCAGGCGACCCGGGACTAGCGTCTCTAGCACAGATACGCAGTATTTT	CASRRPGTSVSSTDTQYF
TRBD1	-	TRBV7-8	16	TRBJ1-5	TGTGCCAGCAGCTCCTACCGGGACAGGGTAATTCAGCCCCAGCATTTT	CASSSYRDRVIQPQHF
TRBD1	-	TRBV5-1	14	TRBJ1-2	TGCGCCAGCAGCGCGGGACAGTCGTACTATGGCTACACCTTC	CASSAGQSYYGYTF
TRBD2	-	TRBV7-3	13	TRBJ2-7	TGTGCCAGCAGGTCGGTGGGGACTAACGAGCAGTACTTC	CASRSVGTNEQYF
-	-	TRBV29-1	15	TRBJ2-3	TGCAGCGTTGTTTTCTCGGGTAGGGCCACAGATACGCAGTATTTT	CSVVFSGRATDTQYF